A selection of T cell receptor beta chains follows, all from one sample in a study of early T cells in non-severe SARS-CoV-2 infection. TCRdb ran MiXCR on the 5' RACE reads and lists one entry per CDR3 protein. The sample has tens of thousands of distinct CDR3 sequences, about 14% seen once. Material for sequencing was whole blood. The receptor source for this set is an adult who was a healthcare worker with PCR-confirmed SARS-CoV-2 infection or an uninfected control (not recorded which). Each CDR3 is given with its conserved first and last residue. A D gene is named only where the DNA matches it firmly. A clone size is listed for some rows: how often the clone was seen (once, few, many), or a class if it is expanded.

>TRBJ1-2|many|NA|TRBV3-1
CASSQDVVGVVSYGYTF
TGTGCCAGCAGCCAAGATGTGGTCGGGGTGGTATCCTATGGCTACACCTTC
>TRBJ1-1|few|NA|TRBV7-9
CASSMTVTEAFF
TGTGCCAGCAGCATGACAGTCACTGAAGCTTTCTTT
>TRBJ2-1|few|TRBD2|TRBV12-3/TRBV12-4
CASSTSGNGNEQFF
TGTGCCAGCAGTACTAGCGGGAATGGGAATGAGCAGTTCTTC
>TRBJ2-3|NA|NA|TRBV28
CASSSRDVADTQYF
TGTGCCAGCAGCTCAAGGGACGTAGCAGATACGCAGTATTTT
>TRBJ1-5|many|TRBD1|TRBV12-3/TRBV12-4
CASSKQGQQPQHF
TGTGCCAGCAGCAAACAGGGGCAACAGCCCCAGCATTTT
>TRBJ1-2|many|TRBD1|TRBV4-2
CASSQGQGLGYTF
TGTGCCAGCAGCCAAGGACAGGGACTCGGCTACACCTTC
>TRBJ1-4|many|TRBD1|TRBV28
CASRQQGARWKLFF
TGTGCCAGCAGGCAACAGGGGGCGCGGTGGAAACTGTTTTTT
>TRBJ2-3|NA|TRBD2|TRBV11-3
CASSLDLAAGYTDTQYF
TGTGCCAGCAGCTTAGATCTCGCAGCGGGGTACACAGATACGCAGTATTTT
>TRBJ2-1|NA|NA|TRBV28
CASRRPGDNEQFF
TGTGCCAGCAGGCGGCCCGGAGACAATGAGCAGTTCTTC
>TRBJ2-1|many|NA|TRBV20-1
CSARSLGGSYNEQFF
TGCAGTGCTAGATCCCTGGGGGGCTCCTACAATGAGCAGTTCTTC
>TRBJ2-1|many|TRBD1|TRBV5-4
CASSGDRGYHEQFF
TGTGCCAGCAGCGGGGACAGGGGGTATCATGAGCAGTTCTTC
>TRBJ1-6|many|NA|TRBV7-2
CASSSANSPLHF
TGTGCCAGCAGCTCTGCAAATTCACCCCTCCACTTT
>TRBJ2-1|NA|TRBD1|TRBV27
CASGTVSYNEQFF
TGTGCCAGCGGGACAGTCTCCTACAATGAGCAGTTCTTC
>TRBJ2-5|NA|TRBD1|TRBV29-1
CSVVGQAQETQYF
TGCAGCGTCGTTGGACAGGCCCAAGAGACCCAGTACTTC
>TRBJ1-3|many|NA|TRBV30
CAWSEYLNTIYF
TGTGCCTGGAGTGAATACCTAAACACCATATATTTT
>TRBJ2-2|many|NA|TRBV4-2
CASSQAGTSNTGELFF
TGTGCCAGCAGCCAAGCCGGGACTTCGAACACCGGGGAGCTGTTTTTT
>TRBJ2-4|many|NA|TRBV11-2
CASSRSQGGDIQYF
TGTGCCAGCAGCCGCTCACAGGGAGGGGACATTCAGTACTTC
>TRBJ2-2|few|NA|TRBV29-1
CSVGQLNTGELFF
TGCAGCGTTGGACAGCTGAACACCGGGGAGCTGTTTTTT
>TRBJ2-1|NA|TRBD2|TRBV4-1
CASSQVQREVDEQFF
TGCGCCAGCAGCCAAGTACAGCGGGAGGTCGATGAGCAGTTCTTC
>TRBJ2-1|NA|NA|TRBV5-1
CASTGGGEQFF
TGCGCCAGCACAGGGGGAGGTGAGCAGTTCTTC
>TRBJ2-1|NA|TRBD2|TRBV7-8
CVSTRTSGTYEQFF
TGTGTCAGCACCCGGACTAGCGGGACCTATGAGCAGTTCTTC
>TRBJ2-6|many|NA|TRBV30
CAWESVSGANVLTF
TGTGCCTGGGAATCGGTCTCTGGGGCCAACGTCCTGACTTTC
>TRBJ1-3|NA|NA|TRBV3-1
CASSPNRGTGNTIYF
TGTGCCAGCAGCCCAAACCGAGGGACTGGAAACACCATATATTTT
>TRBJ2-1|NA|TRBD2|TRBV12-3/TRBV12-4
CASSSLGLAGSYNEQFF
TGTGCCAGCAGTTCGCTGGGACTAGCGGGATCCTACAATGAGCAGTTCTTC
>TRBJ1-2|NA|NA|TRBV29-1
CSAKPINYGYTF
TGCAGCGCTAAACCGATTAACTATGGCTACACCTTC
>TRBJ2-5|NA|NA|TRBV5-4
CASSRQSQETQYF
TGTGCCAGCAGCCGACAGTCCCAAGAGACCCAGTACTTC
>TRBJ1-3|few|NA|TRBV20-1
CSARDQGVAGNTIYF
TGCAGTGCTAGAGATCAAGGGGTGGCTGGAAACACCATATATTTT
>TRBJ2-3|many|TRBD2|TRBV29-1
CSVAPLAEVTDTQYF
TGCAGCGTTGCCCCCCTAGCGGAGGTGACAGATACGCAGTATTTT
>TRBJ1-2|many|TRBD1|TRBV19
CASSLPGQGNYGYTF
TGTGCCAGTAGCCTACCGGGACAGGGTAACTATGGCTACACCTTC